These 29 T cell receptor beta chains were all obtained from the same sample, sequenced in a study of T cells after yellow fever vaccination. TCRdb ran MiXCR on the 5' RACE reads and lists one entry per CDR3 protein. The top ten clones hold around 24% of a sample with a few hundred thousand distinct CDR3 sequences, around 4.1% of them seen once. This specimen was PBMCs, taken 5 days after the yellow fever booster vaccination. These receptors were collected from a man between 18 and 35 years old who received the YFV17D yellow fever vaccine.

This clonotype has at least ten counts. The J gene is TRBJ2-5, the V gene TRBV27, with a weak D call TRBD2 (6 bases). V was pared by 4 bases and J by 4 bases, with 13 bases between. Germline CDR1 is MNHEY and CDR2 is SMNVEV (reference sequence). This CDR3 has 14 amino acids. CDR3: CASSSGLAVETQYF. The CDR3 bases are TGTGCCAGCAGTTCGGGACTCGCCGTAGAGACCCAGTACTTC.

This clonotype was observed many times. This sequence joins TRBV29-1 and TRBJ2-2; D perhaps matches TRBD2 (6 bases). The germline V gene encodes CDR1 SQVTM and CDR2 ANQGSEA. Trimming took 8 bases from V and 3 from J, leaving 16 bases between them. The CDR3 sequence is 14 residues long. The CDR3 DNA reads as TGCAGCTCATTCACAGGAGGGGACACCGGGGAGCTGTTTTTT. It encodes CSSFTGGDTGELFF.

This clonotype was seen more than once but under ten times. The genes are TRBV7-8 and TRBJ1-2, with D hard to call. The length of the CDR3 is 14 residues. Trimming cost V 2 bases and J 4 bases, with 11 bases left between them. CDR1 and CDR2 (germline): SGHVS, FQNEAQ. CDR3 DNA: TGTGCCAGCAGCTTAAACACCTATAGCTATGGCTACACCTTC. Translating gives CASSLNTYSYGYTF.

This rearrangement joins TRBV7-6 to TRBJ1-6; weak D call: TRBD1 (6 bases). The CDR3 has 15 amino acids. Per germline, CDR1 SGHVS and CDR2 FNYEAQ. V was clipped by 2 bases and J by 7 bases, with 12 bases between them. CDR3 region: CASSLNGGANSPLHF. The DNA of the CDR3 is TGTGCCAGCAGCTTAAATGGGGGCGCAAATTCACCCCTCCACTTT.

The chain is built from TRBV7-6 and TRBJ2-2; D is unclear. The CDR3 has 16 residues. Germline values: CDR1 SGHVS, CDR2 FNYEAQ. Trimming cost V 4 bases and J 1 base, with 13 bases left between them. CDR3 sequence reads: CASSSYPRGNTGELFF. CDR3 DNA: TGTGCCAGCAGCTCGTACCCCCGAGGGAACACCGGGGAGCTGTTTTTT. The complete variable domain, with remaining parts taken from reference TRBV7-6 and TRBJ2-2, reads GAGVSQSPRYKVTKRGQDVALRCDPISGHVSLYWYRQALGQGPEFLTYFNYEAQQDKSGLPNDRFSAERPEGSISTLTIQRTEQRDSAMYRCASSSYPRGNTGELFFGEGSRLTVL.

This clonotype was counted between two and nine times. V usage is TRBV6-5 and J usage is TRBJ1-2, with TRBD1 matching 8 bases. V trimming: 3 bases; J trimming: 5 bases; junction bases outside the gene matches: 5. CDR3 length: 14 residues. CDR1 is MNHEY and CDR2 is SVGAGI in the germline V gene. The CDR3 DNA sequence: TGTGCCAGCAGTTATGGGACAGGCCTATATGGCTACACCTTC. This encodes CASSYGTGLYGYTF.

The V call is TRBV3-1, the J call TRBJ1-2, with 9 bases that match TRBD1. V gave up 7 bases and J gave up 8 bases; unmatched junction bases: 11. CDR3 length: 14 amino acids. The V gene's germline CDR1 is LGHDT and CDR2 YNNKEL (reference sequence). The CDR3 bases are TGTGCCAGCAACAGACAGGGGGGTAGAAGCGGCTACACCTTC. It translates to CASNRQGGRSGYTF.

This clonotype was seen only a few times. The chain employs TRBV24-1 and TRBJ2-7; D is unresolved. The CDR3 loop spans 16 amino acids. From germline, CDR1 is KGHDR and CDR2 SFDVKD. V lost 0 bases and J lost 4, with 15 bases in between. CDR3 amino acids: CATSDLPPSIVYEQYV. Here the CDR3 DNA reads TGTGCCACCAGTGATTTGCCCCCGTCAATCGTATACGAGCAGTACGTC.

This clonotype was seen a handful of times. V is TRBV7-6 and J is TRBJ2-1, with 8 bases that match TRBD2. Germline-derived CDR1 and CDR2 are SGHVS and FNYEAQ. V gave up 1 base and J gave up 3 bases; unmatched junction bases: 2. The CDR3 loop spans 15 amino acids. CDR3 DNA sequence: TGTGCCAGCAGCTTAGAGCGGGGGCTCTACAATGAGCAGTTCTTC. As protein: CASSLERGLYNEQFF.

This clonotype was detected many times. V is TRBV6-6 and J is TRBJ2-3, with a possible D match to TRBD2 (5 bases). Trimming removed 3 bases from V and 2 bases from J, with 9 bases in between. Germline V gene lookup returns CDR1 MNHNY and CDR2 SVGAGI (reference sequence). The CDR3 is 14 residues long. The CDR3 region has the DNA TGTGCCAGCAGTTATGAGGGTATCACAGATACGCAGTATTTT. This codes for CASSYEGITDTQYF.

This clonotype was seen at least ten times. This chain connects TRBV7-2 to TRBJ2-4; TRBD1 matches at 7 bases. Germline values: CDR1 SGHTA, CDR2 FQGNSA. Trimming cost V 4 bases and J 9 bases; bases outside gene matches: 6. This CDR3 has 13 residues. CDR3 nucleotide sequence: TGTGCCAGCAGCTCGACAGGGTTTGCCATTCAGTACTTC. Its translation: CASSSTGFAIQYF.

This clonotype was seen ten or more times. The chain has TRBV20-1 and TRBJ2-7; 10 bases align to TRBD2. CDR3 length: 15 residues. Trimming removed 3 bases from V and 6 bases from J; junction bases left unmatched: 11. CDR1 and CDR2 (germline): DFQATT, SNEGSKA (reference sequence). CDR3 amino acids: CSASASLAGKVEQYF. The CDR3 nucleotides are TGCAGTGCTAGTGCGTCACTAGCGGGGAAGGTCGAGCAGTACTTC.

The table lists this clonotype with a few counts. The V call is TRBV7-3, the J call TRBJ2-1; 13 nucleotides agree with TRBD2. With 5 bases clipped from V and 4 bases from J, the junction kept 5 bases outside the gene matches. In germline, CDR1 is SGHTA, CDR2 FQGTGA. The CDR3 totals 16 residues. This chain's CDR3 is CASSPRGLAGYNEQFF. The CDR3 coding sequence is TGTGCCAGCAGCCCGCGGGGACTAGCGGGGTACAATGAGCAGTTCTTC.

This chain connects TRBV27 to TRBJ1-1, with D uncertain. Trimming stripped 6 bases from V and 0 bases from J, with 14 bases between. The CDR3 is 15 amino acids. Germline V CDR1 and CDR2: MNHEY, SMNVEV (reference sequence). CDR3 residues: CASSTLGEVNTEAFF. DNA of the CDR3: TGTGCCAGCAGCACCCTCGGGGAGGTGAACACTGAAGCTTTCTTT.

The chain uses TRBV6-5 and TRBJ1-6; no reliable D call. The germline CDR1 and CDR2 sequences are MNHEY and SVGAGI. V was clipped by 6 bases and J by 10 bases, with 13 bases between them. This CDR3 has 13 amino acids. The CDR3 DNA reads as TGTGCCAGCAGAAACGCGGGCGGGTCACCCCTCCACTTT. This sequence encodes CASRNAGGSPLHF.

The gene calls are TRBV5-1 and TRBJ2-5; D might be TRBD2 (5 bases). CDR1 is SGHRS and CDR2 is YFSETQ in the germline V gene. The CDR3 extends over 14 amino acids. The ends were cut back, 5 bases at V and 2 bases at J, with 13 bases in the middle. This CDR3 reads CASSPIGNQETQYF. Here the CDR3 DNA reads TGCGCCAGCAGTCCTATCGGGAATCAAGAGACCCAGTACTTC. Drawing the rest from reference TRBV5-1 and TRBJ2-5, the complete variable domain is KAGVTQTPRYLIKTRGQQVTLSCSPISGHRSVSWYQQTPGQGLQFLFEYFSETQRNKGNFPGRFSGRQFSNSRSEMNVSTLELGDSALYLCASSPIGNQETQYFGPGTRLLVL.

This clonotype was detected many times. The chain joins TRBV5-1 to TRBJ2-1; maybe TRBD1 (6 bases). CDR1 SGHRS and CDR2 YFSETQ come from the germline V gene. The germline V and J ends were trimmed by 3 bases and 0 bases, with 10 bases remaining between them. The CDR3 is 15 amino acids. CDR3 sequence: CASSSGTNSYNEQFF. The DNA of the CDR3 is TGCGCCAGCAGCTCCGGGACAAACTCCTACAATGAGCAGTTCTTC.

The chain uses TRBV12-5 and TRBJ2-1; 9 nucleotides match TRBD1. J lost 8 bases, V lost 5 bases, and 7 bases had no gene match. The CDR3 consists of 14 residues. Germline V gene sequence: CDR1 LGHNT, CDR2 FRNRAP. Here the CDR3 reads CASGTGTGRDEQFF. DNA of the CDR3: TGTGCTAGTGGTACGGGGACAGGGAGGGATGAGCAGTTCTTC.

This clonotype was observed a handful of times. V usage is TRBV20-1 and J usage is TRBJ2-5, with D uncertain. The CDR3 runs to 12 residues. The V end lost 6 bases, the J end lost 5 bases, and 13 bases lay between the germline ends. Germline CDR1 DFQATT, CDR2 SNEGSKA (reference sequence). The CDR3 coding sequence is TGCAGTGCCAAGATCCAAGGCGAGACCCAGTACTTC. Protein sequence: CSAKIQGETQYF.

This clonotype was seen ten or more times. CDR3 nucleotide sequence: TGTGCCAGCAGTCGGGAGGGGACTAGCTCTCTGCCTGGGGACACCGGGGAGCTGTTTTTT. Protein sequence: CASSREGTSSLPGDTGELFF. The V call is TRBV6-5, the J call TRBJ2-2, with TRBD2 identical over 9 bases. Trimming removed 5 bases from V and 3 bases from J; junction bases left unmatched: 19. Germline loops: CDR1 MNHEY, CDR2 SVGAGI. This CDR3 has 20 amino acids.

This clonotype was detected a few times. This chain links TRBV5-4 with TRBJ1-2, with D tentatively TRBD1 (5 bases). The CDR3 runs to 13 residues. Between the trimmed V and J ends, which lost 5 bases and 4 bases, there was a span of 12 bases. The V gene's germline CDR1 is SGHNT and CDR2 YYREEE (reference sequence). The CDR3 sequence: CASRGPWLYGYTF. Here the CDR3 DNA reads TGTGCCAGCAGGGGACCATGGCTCTATGGCTACACCTTC. The whole variable domain, remainder taken from reference TRBV5-4 and TRBJ1-2, is ETGVTQSPTHLIKTRGQQVTLRCSSQSGHNTVSWYQQALGQGPQFIFQYYREEENGRGNFPPRFSGLQFPNYSSELNVNALELDDSALYLCASRGPWLYGYTFGSGTRLTVV.

In this sample, this clonotype turned up many times. The chain carries TRBV7-3 and TRBJ2-5; unclear D gene. Germline lookup yields CDR1 SGHTA and CDR2 FQGTGA. This CDR3 spans 14 amino acids. Deletions cut 5 bases from V and 1 base from J, with 11 bases between. Here the CDR3 DNA reads TGTGCCAGCAGCCTCCATGGCGGCCAAGAGACCCAGTACTTC. Its translation is CASSLHGGQETQYF.

This chain links TRBV6-2 or TRBV6-3 with TRBJ2-1; D gene ambiguous. The CDR3 has 13 amino acids. CDR1 is MNHEY and CDR2 is SVGEGT in the germline V gene. V lost 5 bases to trimming and J lost 7 bases, with 12 bases between them. The CDR3: CASSRVTPNEQFF. For the CDR3, the DNA is TGTGCCAGCAGTAGGGTCACTCCGAATGAGCAGTTCTTC.

This clonotype was recorded a few times. The chain uses TRBV4-2 and TRBJ1-1; D not certain. The CDR3 is 16 residues long. Trimming stripped 6 bases from V and 0 bases from J, with 17 bases between. Germline CDR1 reads LGHNA; CDR2 reads YNFKEQ. CDR3 coding DNA: TGTGCCAGCAGAACCCAGGTCGGTATTATGAACACTGAAGCTTTCTTT. This codes for CASRTQVGIMNTEAFF.

This clonotype was counted a few times. The chain links TRBV7-2 to TRBJ2-1; 7 bases agree with TRBD1. Germline-derived CDR1 and CDR2 are SGHTA and FQGNSA. CDR3 length: 17 amino acids. V trimming: 1 base; J trimming: 4 bases; junction bases outside the gene matches: 10. CDR3 amino acids: CASSLVGRTGGYNEQFF. The CDR3 bases are TGTGCCAGCAGCTTAGTTGGAAGGACAGGAGGTTACAATGAGCAGTTCTTC.

This clonotype was counted between two and nine times. The V call is TRBV12-3 or TRBV12-4, the J call TRBJ1-1; D is possibly TRBD1 (5 bases). CDR3 length: 15 residues. The V end lost 6 bases, the J end lost 5 bases, and 19 bases lay between the germline ends. The chain's CDR3 is CASSRRDHLGTEAFF. The CDR3, as DNA: TGTGCCAGCAGCCGCCGGGACCATTTAGGGACTGAAGCTTTCTTT.

The rearrangement uses TRBV20-1 and TRBJ2-7, with 10 bases fitting TRBD1. This CDR3 region has 16 residues. Trimming cost V 2 bases and J 3 bases; bases outside gene matches: 10. The V gene's germline CDR1 is DFQATT and CDR2 SNEGSKA (reference sequence). CDR3 nucleotides: TGCAGTGCTAGAAGCCCCGCGGGACAGGGGATCTACGAGCAGTACTTC. Residues: CSARSPAGQGIYEQYF.

V and J are TRBV4-3 and TRBJ1-3; TRBD1 matches 7 bases. Germline V CDR1 and CDR2: LGHNA, YSLEER. After removal of 3 bases from V and 0 bases from J, the junction contained 5 bases not matched to a gene. The CDR3 extends over 16 amino acids. The CDR3 sequence: CASSQGRQGSGNTIYF. In nucleotides, the CDR3 is TGCGCCAGCAGCCAGGGGAGACAGGGCTCTGGAAACACCATATATTTT.

This clonotype occurred many times. The rearrangement joins TRBV5-5 to TRBJ1-2; 8 bases align to TRBD1. CDR1 and CDR2 (germline): SGHKS, YYEKEE (reference sequence). The CDR3 totals 13 residues. Unmatched junction bases numbered 5, after V lost 3 bases and J lost 7 bases. CDR3 sequence reads: CASSSQGAGGYTF. The CDR3 DNA reads as TGTGCCAGCAGCTCTCAGGGGGCTGGTGGCTACACCTTC.